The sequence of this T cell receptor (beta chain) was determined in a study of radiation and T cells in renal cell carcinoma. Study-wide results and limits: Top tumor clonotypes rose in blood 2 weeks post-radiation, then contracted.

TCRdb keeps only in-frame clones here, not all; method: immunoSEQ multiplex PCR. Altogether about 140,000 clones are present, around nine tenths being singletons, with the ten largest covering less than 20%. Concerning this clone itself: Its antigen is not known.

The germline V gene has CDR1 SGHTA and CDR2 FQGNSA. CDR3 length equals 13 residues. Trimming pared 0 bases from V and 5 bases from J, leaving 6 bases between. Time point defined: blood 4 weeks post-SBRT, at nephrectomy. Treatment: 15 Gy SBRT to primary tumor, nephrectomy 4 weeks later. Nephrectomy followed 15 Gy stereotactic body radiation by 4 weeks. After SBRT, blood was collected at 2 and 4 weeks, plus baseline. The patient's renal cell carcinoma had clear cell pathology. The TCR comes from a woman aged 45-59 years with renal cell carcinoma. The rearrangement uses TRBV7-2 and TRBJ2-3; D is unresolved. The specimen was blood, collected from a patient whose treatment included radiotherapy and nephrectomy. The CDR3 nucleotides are TGTGCCAGCAGCTTAGCCGTGGTAGATACGCAGTATTTT. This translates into CASSLAVVDTQYF.